Listed here are 31 T cell receptor beta chains from one sample, sequenced in a study of OX40 agonist ivuxolimab in advanced cancers. Using immunoSEQ multiplex PCR, the repertoire was profiled, and TCRdb retains in-frame clones only, with some absent. The table has tens of thousands of clones, about nine tenths seen once. Sequencing used CD4+ or CD8+ T cells sorted from blood, obtained in a trial of the OX40 agonist ivuxolimab. The receptors come from an adult with an advanced solid tumor such as melanoma, head and neck, liver or kidney cancer.

The CDR3 DNA reads TGTGCCAGCAGCTTAGTGGGCCCGAGCTACGAGCAGTACTTC. It yields the protein CASSLVGPSYEQYF. The genes are TRBV7-9 and TRBJ2-5; D is ambiguous. The J call is in doubt because the DNA end fits TRBJ2-7 better. The CDR3 sequence is 14 residues long. Germline CDR1 reads SEHNR; CDR2 reads FQNEAQ (reference sequence).

V and J are TRBV10-3 and TRBJ1-1; D not resolved. CDR1 ENHRY and CDR2 SYGVKD come from the germline V gene. V was cut by 6 bases and J by 0 bases, with 11 bases left in between. This CDR3 has 14 residues. The DNA of the CDR3 is TGTGCCATCAGGGACCAGACGGTGAACACTGAAGCTTTCTTT. This gives the protein CAIRDQTVNTEAFF.

The gene calls are TRBV6-1 and TRBJ2-3, with D possibly matching TRBD1 (6 bases). V lost 3 bases and J 4 bases, leaving 17 bases between the germline ends. The CDR3 runs to 16 residues. Germline V gene sequence: CDR1 MNHNS, CDR2 SASEGT. This CDR3 is CASSESPGTPADTQYF. The CDR3 nucleotides are TGTGCCAGCAGTGAGTCCCCCGGGACACCCGCAGATACGCAGTATTTT.

The gene calls are TRBV11-2 and TRBJ2-1, with TRBD2 as a possible D gene (6 bases). V was pared by 2 bases and J by 5 bases, with 10 bases between. Germline V gene data show CDR1 as SGHAT and CDR2 as FQNNGV. CDR3 length equals 14 residues. Here the CDR3 DNA reads TGTGCCAGCAGCTTAAGAGCTAGCGACAATGAGCAGTTCTTC. It specifies CASSLRASDNEQFF.

This sequence joins TRBV27 and TRBJ2-6, with TRBD1 matching over 7 bases. Germline V lookup: CDR1 MNHEY, CDR2 SMNVEV (reference sequence). The CDR3 loop spans 17 amino acids. The junction had 12 bases not matched to a gene; V was cut back by 10 bases and J by 0 bases. DNA for the CDR3: TGTGCCACGCTGGGACAGCCCCCACTCTCTGGGGCCAACGTCCTGACTTTC. This codes for CATLGQPPLSGANVLTF.

This chain links TRBV2 with TRBJ1-1; D is unresolved. V lost 8 bases to trimming and J lost 4 bases, with 17 bases between them. This CDR3 is built from 14 residues. The V gene's germline CDR1 is SNHLY and CDR2 FYNNEI. The CDR3 region has the DNA TGTGCCAGCGGCCATCCGGTAGGGAGCACTGAAGCTTTCTTT. Translation gives CASGHPVGSTEAFF.

The chain is built from TRBV7-9 and TRBJ2-2; D is unclear. Trimming shortened V by 1 base and J by 6 bases, and 9 bases separated the two germline ends. The CDR3 totals 14 residues. The germline gives CDR1 SEHNR, CDR2 FQNEAQ (reference sequence). This chain's CDR3 is CASSLGGGAGELFF. CDR3 sequence (DNA): TGTGCCAGCAGCTTAGGAGGCGGAGCCGGGGAGCTGTTTTTT.

This clone was found a few times. This rearrangement joins TRBV29-1 to TRBJ1-1; no definite D call. V was shortened by 3 bases and J by 7 bases, with 6 bases between the two germline ends. Germline CDR1 is SQVTM and CDR2 is ANQGSEA. This CDR3 comprises 10 residues. CDR3 in amino acids: CSVEQLEAFF. CDR3 nucleotides: TGCAGCGTTGAGCAGCTTGAAGCTTTCTTT.

The chain's CDR3 is CASSFEPRSGGTEAFF. The CDR3, as DNA: TGTGCCAGCAGCTTCGAACCACGGTCAGGGGGAACTGAAGCTTTCTTT. The chain recombines TRBV11-2 with TRBJ1-1, with TRBD1 matching over 7 bases. Trimming cost V 3 bases and J 5 bases; bases outside gene matches: 12. The CDR3 has 16 amino acids. Per germline, CDR1 SGHAT and CDR2 FQNNGV.

The chain uses TRBV19 and TRBJ1-4; D uncertain. Germline V gene sequence: CDR1 LNHDA, CDR2 SQIVND (reference sequence). The CDR3 totals 13 residues. The V end was cut by 0 bases, the J end by 8 bases, with 7 bases between. The CDR3 here is CASSIDGEEKLFF. CDR3 DNA sequence: TGTGCCAGTAGTATAGATGGAGAAGAAAAACTGTTTTTT. Variable domain in full (rest from reference TRBV19 and TRBJ1-4): DGGITQSPKYLFRKEGQNVTLSCEQNLNHDAMYWYRQDPGQGLRLIYYSQIVNDFQKGDIAEGYSVSREKKESFPLTVTSAQKNPTAFYLCASSIDGEEKLFFGSGTQLSVL.

This chain links TRBV5-6 with TRBJ2-1; 10 bases line up with TRBD2. CDR1 and CDR2 from the germline V gene are SGHDT and YYEEEE. J lost 7 bases, V lost 4 bases, and 8 bases had no gene match. The CDR3 runs to 15 residues. CDR3 sequence reads: CASSGASGRVNEQFF. In DNA, the CDR3 is TGTGCCAGCAGCGGAGCTAGCGGGAGAGTGAATGAGCAGTTCTTC. Drawing the rest from reference TRBV5-6 and TRBJ2-1, the complete variable domain is DAGVTQSPTHLIKTRGQQVTLRCSPKSGHDTVSWYQQALGQGPQFIFQYYEEEERQRGNFPDRFSGHQFPNYSSELNVNALLLGDSALYLCASSGASGRVNEQFFGPGTRLTVL.

The chain uses TRBV7-6 and TRBJ2-7, with D possibly being TRBD1 (7 bases). With 1 base removed from V and 3 bases from J, the gap between germline ends came to 10 bases. This CDR3 contains 14 residues. CDR1 is SGHVS and CDR2 is FNYEAQ in the germline V gene. Here the CDR3 DNA reads TGTGCCAGCAGCTTAGGGCAGGGGGGCTACGAGCAGTACTTC. It encodes CASSLGQGGYEQYF.

The chain joins TRBV11-2 to TRBJ2-5; TRBD2 aligns across 14 bases. With 5 bases clipped from V and 5 bases from J, the junction kept 10 bases outside the gene matches. This CDR3 spans 17 amino acids. Germline CDR1 is SGHAT and CDR2 is FQNNGV. CDR3 nucleotides: TGTGCCAGCAGCCCCAAGGGACTAGCGGGAGTTTGGGAGACCCAGTACTTC. Translating it yields CASSPKGLAGVWETQYF.

The J gene is TRBJ1-3, the V gene TRBV6-5; D is undetermined. V was trimmed by 2 bases and J by 4 bases, leaving 6 bases between them. The length of the CDR3 is 13 residues. Germline assignment: CDR1 MNHEY and CDR2 SVGAGI. The CDR3 spells CASSYGSGNTIYF. CDR3 bases: TGTGCCAGCAGTTACGGGTCCGGAAACACCATATATTTT.

The V call is TRBV19, the J call TRBJ1-4, with D hard to call. Trimming shortened V by 8 bases and J by 3 bases, and 13 bases separated the two germline ends. The germline V gene has CDR1 LNHDA and CDR2 SQIVND (reference sequence). The CDR3 sequence is 14 residues long. Here the CDR3 reads CASGSWESNEKLFF. The DNA of the CDR3 is TGTGCCAGTGGGTCCTGGGAGTCTAATGAAAAACTGTTTTTT.

The gene calls are TRBV28 and TRBJ2-7, with 10 bases that match TRBD1. Germline-derived CDR1 and CDR2 are MDHEN and SYDVKM. The CDR3 is made up of 15 amino acids. The ends lost 5 bases at V and 1 base at J; junction bases unmatched: 5. The CDR3 is CASSIGQGGSYEQYF. CDR3 nucleotide sequence: TGTGCCAGCAGTATTGGACAGGGGGGGTCCTACGAGCAGTACTTC.

The chain links TRBV13 to TRBJ2-1; D may be TRBD1 (6 bases). There are 12 residues in the CDR3. Germline V gene lookup returns CDR1 PRHDT and CDR2 FYEKMQ (reference sequence). V lost 5 bases and J lost 7, with 9 bases in between. As DNA, the CDR3 is TGTGCCAGCAGCGTACAGGGTAATGAGCAGTTCTTC. This translates into CASSVQGNEQFF.

The chain is built from TRBV7-9 and TRBJ2-2; TRBD1 might be the D (6 bases). The germline V gene encodes CDR1 SEHNR and CDR2 FQNEAQ (reference sequence). V was trimmed by 5 bases and J by 1 base, leaving 11 bases between them. The CDR3 contains 15 residues. CDR3 protein: CASSTETGNTGELFF. For the CDR3, the DNA is TGTGCCAGCAGCACAGAGACAGGGAACACCGGGGAGCTGTTTTTT. Full variable domain (remainder filled in from reference TRBV7-9 and TRBJ2-2): DTGVSQNPRHKITKRGQNVTFRCDPISEHNRLYWYRQTLGQGPEFLTYFQNEAQLEKSRLLSDRFSAERPKGSFSTLEIQRTEQGDSAMYLCASSTETGNTGELFFGEGSRLTVL.

V and J are TRBV4-3 and TRBJ1-1; no firm D call. The V gene lost 0 bases and the J gene lost 8 bases, with 13 bases spanning the gap. This CDR3 contains 14 residues. Germline CDR1 is LGHNA and CDR2 is YSLEER. The CDR3 is CASSQDVGHPEAFF. DNA of the CDR3: TGCGCCAGCAGCCAAGATGTCGGCCACCCAGAAGCTTTCTTT.

The CDR3 nucleotides are TGTGCCAGTAGTGCCTTGGACAGTCCCTACGAGCAGTACTTC. Amino acid sequence: CASSALDSPYEQYF. The chain is built from TRBV19 and TRBJ2-7; D might be TRBD1 (6 bases). Looked up from germline, CDR1 is LNHDA and CDR2 is SQIVND (reference sequence). The CDR3 is made up of 14 amino acids. V gave up 5 bases and J gave up 2 bases, with 13 bases separating them. The full variable domain, its missing parts supplied by reference TRBV19 and TRBJ2-7, is DGGITQSPKYLFRKEGQNVTLSCEQNLNHDAMYWYRQDPGQGLRLIYYSQIVNDFQKGDIAEGYSVSREKKESFPLTVTSAQKNPTAFYLCASSALDSPYEQYFGPGTRLTVT.

This clone was found a few times. The chain recombines TRBV27 with TRBJ1-1; the D is unclear. Germline loops: CDR1 MNHEY, CDR2 SMNVEV (reference sequence). The CDR3 loop spans 13 amino acids. Trimming took off 3 bases at V and 5 bases at J, with 10 bases between the two ends. CDR3 amino acids: CASSFRQVTEAFF. CDR3 nucleotides: TGTGCCAGCAGTTTCCGACAAGTTACTGAAGCTTTCTTT.

This chain uses TRBV28 with TRBJ1-5; no definite D call. The germline V and J ends were trimmed by 2 bases and 8 bases, with 10 bases remaining between them. The germline V gene has CDR1 MDHEN and CDR2 SYDVKM. The CDR3 runs to 13 residues. CDR3 DNA sequence: TGTGCCAGCAGTTTAATACCCGGGGAGCCCCAGCATTTT. It codes for CASSLIPGEPQHF.

The chain employs TRBV19 and TRBJ1-1; D remains ambiguous. Germline V gene data show CDR1 as LNHDA and CDR2 as SQIVND (reference sequence). The CDR3 consists of 12 residues. Trimming took 9 bases from V and 6 from J, leaving 14 bases between them. CDR3 in amino acids: CASSLGVSEAFF. DNA for the CDR3: TGTGCCAGCAGTCTAGGAGTGTCTGAAGCTTTCTTT.

The chain is built from TRBV15 and TRBJ2-7; the match to TRBD1 covers 9 bases. This CDR3 comprises 14 residues. Germline V CDR1 and CDR2: LNHNV, YYDKDF (reference sequence). The trim removed 10 bases at V and 0 bases at J, leaving 7 bases unmatched. The CDR3 bases are TGTGCCAACCGGGACAGGGATATCTCCTACGAGCAGTACGTC. The encoded protein is CANRDRDISYEQYV.

J is TRBJ2-7 and V is TRBV4-1; 8 bases align to TRBD2. This CDR3 has 16 residues. Germline loops: CDR1 MGHRA, CDR2 YSYEKL. With 3 bases clipped from V and 2 bases from J, the junction kept 9 bases outside the gene matches. This chain's CDR3 is CASSHSSSGSTYEQYF. CDR3 nucleotides: TGCGCCAGCAGCCACTCCTCCAGCGGGAGCACCTACGAGCAGTACTTC.

J is TRBJ1-1 and V is TRBV28; a possible D gene is TRBD1 (5 bases). Germline values: CDR1 MDHEN, CDR2 SYDVKM. The ends were cut back, 5 bases at V and 1 base at J, with 14 bases in the middle. The CDR3 loop spans 15 amino acids. The CDR3 reads CASSGTGTGNTEAFF. The DNA for the CDR3 is TGTGCCAGCAGTGGGACCGGGACGGGGAACACTGAAGCTTTCTTT. The complete variable domain, with remaining parts taken from reference TRBV28 and TRBJ1-1, reads DVKVTQSSRYLVKRTGEKVFLECVQDMDHENMFWYRQDPGLGLRLIYFSYDVKMKEKGDIPEGYSVSREKKERFSLILESASTNQTSMYLCASSGTGTGNTEAFFGQGTRLTVV.

The gene calls are TRBV28 and TRBJ2-1; D call uncertain. Trimming took 3 bases from V and 5 from J, leaving 8 bases between them. The length of the CDR3 is 13 residues. CDR1 is MDHEN and CDR2 is SYDVKM in the germline V gene. Written as DNA, the CDR3 is TGTGCCAGCAGTTTTTATTCCGACAATGAGCAGTTCTTC. It codes for CASSFYSDNEQFF.

This clone has a handful of counts. The chain has TRBV7-9 and TRBJ2-7, with D perhaps assigned TRBD1 or TRBD2 (5 bases each). Trimming left V 5 bases short and J 3 bases short, with 11 bases between. Per germline, CDR1 SEHNR and CDR2 FQNEAQ (reference sequence). The CDR3 is 13 amino acids. The CDR3 reads CASSTGTDYEQYF. CDR3 nucleotide sequence: TGTGCCAGCAGCACCGGGACGGACTACGAGCAGTACTTC.

The chain is built from TRBV19 and TRBJ1-1; D unresolved. From germline, CDR1 is LNHDA and CDR2 SQIVND (reference sequence). The CDR3 consists of 13 residues. Between the trimmed V and J ends, which lost 9 bases and 0 bases, there was a span of 11 bases. The chain's CDR3 is CASGISVNTEAFF. The CDR3 DNA sequence: TGTGCCAGCGGAATTTCCGTGAACACTGAAGCTTTCTTT.

In its sample, this clone was seen once. V and J are TRBV27 and TRBJ1-2, with TRBD1 matching over 8 bases. V shed 3 bases and J 2 bases; nucleotides not matched to a gene: 5. Germline values: CDR1 MNHEY, CDR2 SMNVEV (reference sequence). CDR3 length: 15 amino acids. The CDR3 sequence: CASSFAGQGNYGYTF. The CDR3 coding sequence is TGTGCCAGCAGTTTTGCCGGACAGGGCAACTATGGCTACACCTTC.

V gene TRBV6-5 combines with J gene TRBJ2-1, with TRBD2 identical over 8 bases. Germline CDR1 reads MNHEY; CDR2 reads SVGAGI. The CDR3 totals 15 residues. V was pared by 7 bases and J by 4 bases, with 9 bases of the junction left unmatched. The CDR3 sequence: CASKEASGLYNEQFF. The CDR3 coding sequence is TGTGCCAGCAAGGAGGCTAGCGGGCTGTACAATGAGCAGTTCTTC.